The clone carrying this TCR beta chain was seen many times. Just one base apart from a much larger clone, this may be a read error. The sample is drawn from a study of T cells in Graves' hyperthyroidism and ophthalmopathy. Whole-study context: Peripheral blood was obtained at initial diagnosis, preceding any treatment.

Each patient was aged 18 to 65 and had newly diagnosed hyperthyroidism of under 2 months' duration. Investigators excluded patients with uncontrolled infection, other autoimmune disease, pregnancy or lactation. Each 10 ml fresh peripheral blood draw supplied the PBMCs. Amplification of TCR beta CDR3 regions used RNA as the template. First-round RT-PCR with HTBI primers amplified the TCR CDR3 region. TCRdb reprocessed the multiplex PCR reads with MiXCR, giving one entry per CDR3 protein. The table lists roughly 380,000 distinct CDR3 sequences, 19% of them singletons. The CDR3 is 15 residues long. Germline CDR1 is MNHEY and CDR2 is SVGEGT.

This clonotype originated in a woman aged 18-35 years with Graves' hyperthyroidism. The rearrangement links TRBV6-2 or TRBV6-3 to TRBJ1-2; D unresolved. Sequencing was done on a sample of blood. CDR3 protein: CASSYTARANYGHTF. DNA for the CDR3: TGTGCCAGCAGTTATACGGCCAGAGCTAACTATGGCCACACCTTC.